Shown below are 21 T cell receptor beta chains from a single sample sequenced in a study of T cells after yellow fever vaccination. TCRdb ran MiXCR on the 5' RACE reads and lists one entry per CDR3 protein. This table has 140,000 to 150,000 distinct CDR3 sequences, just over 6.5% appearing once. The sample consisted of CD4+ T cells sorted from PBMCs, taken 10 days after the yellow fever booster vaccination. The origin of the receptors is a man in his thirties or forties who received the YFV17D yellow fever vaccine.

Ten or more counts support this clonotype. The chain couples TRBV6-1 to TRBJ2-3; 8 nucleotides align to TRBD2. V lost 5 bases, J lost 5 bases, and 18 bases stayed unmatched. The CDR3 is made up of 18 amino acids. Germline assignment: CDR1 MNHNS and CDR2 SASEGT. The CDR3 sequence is CASSIQVKRTSGQDTQYF. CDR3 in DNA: TGTGCCAGCAGTATCCAAGTTAAAAGAACTAGCGGACAAGATACGCAGTATTTT.

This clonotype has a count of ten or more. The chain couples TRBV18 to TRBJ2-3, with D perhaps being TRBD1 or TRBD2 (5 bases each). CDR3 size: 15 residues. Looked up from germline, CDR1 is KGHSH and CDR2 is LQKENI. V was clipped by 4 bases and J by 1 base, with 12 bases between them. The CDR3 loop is CASSLDRDGTDTQYF. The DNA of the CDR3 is TGTGCCAGCTCACTCGACCGGGACGGCACAGATACGCAGTATTTT.

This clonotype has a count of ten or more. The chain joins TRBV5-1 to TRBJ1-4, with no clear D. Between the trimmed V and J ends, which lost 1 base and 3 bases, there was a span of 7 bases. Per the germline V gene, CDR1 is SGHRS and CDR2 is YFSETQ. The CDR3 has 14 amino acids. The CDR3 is CASSLQPSNEKLFF. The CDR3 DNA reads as TGCGCCAGCAGCTTGCAGCCCTCTAATGAAAAACTGTTTTTT. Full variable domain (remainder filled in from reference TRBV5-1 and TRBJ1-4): KAGVTQTPRYLIKTRGQQVTLSCSPISGHRSVSWYQQTPGQGLQFLFEYFSETQRNKGNFPGRFSGRQFSNSRSEMNVSTLELGDSALYLCASSLQPSNEKLFFGSGTQLSVL.

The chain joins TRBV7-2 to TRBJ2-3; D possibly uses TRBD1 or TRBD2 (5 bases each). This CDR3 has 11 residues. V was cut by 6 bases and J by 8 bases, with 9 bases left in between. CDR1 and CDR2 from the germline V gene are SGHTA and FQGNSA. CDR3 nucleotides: TGTGCCAGCAGACAGAGGGGTACGCAGTATTTT. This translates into CASRQRGTQYF.

The DNA of the CDR3 is TGTGCCAGCGTGGCGGGGTTGCAAGAGACCCAGTACTTC. Protein product: CASVAGLQETQYF. The chain has TRBV7-8 and TRBJ2-5; D may be TRBD2 (6 bases). Trimming took off 8 bases at V and 2 bases at J, with 12 bases between the two ends. CDR1 and CDR2 (germline): SGHVS, FQNEAQ. This CDR3 has 13 residues.

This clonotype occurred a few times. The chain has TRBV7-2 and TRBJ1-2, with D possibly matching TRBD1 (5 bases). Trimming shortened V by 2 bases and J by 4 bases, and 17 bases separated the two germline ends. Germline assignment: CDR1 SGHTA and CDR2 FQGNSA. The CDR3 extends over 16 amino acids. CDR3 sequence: CASSLPHGPQGYGYTF. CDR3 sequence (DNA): TGTGCCAGCAGCTTACCCCATGGGCCGCAGGGCTATGGCTACACCTTC.

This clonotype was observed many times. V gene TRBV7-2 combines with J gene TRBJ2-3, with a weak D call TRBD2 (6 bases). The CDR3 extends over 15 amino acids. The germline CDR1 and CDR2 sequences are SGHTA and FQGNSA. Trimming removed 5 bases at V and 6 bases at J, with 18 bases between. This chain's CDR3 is CASSLSGGAMDTQYF. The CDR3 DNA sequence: TGTGCCAGCAGCCTTAGCGGCGGGGCTATGGATACGCAGTATTTT.

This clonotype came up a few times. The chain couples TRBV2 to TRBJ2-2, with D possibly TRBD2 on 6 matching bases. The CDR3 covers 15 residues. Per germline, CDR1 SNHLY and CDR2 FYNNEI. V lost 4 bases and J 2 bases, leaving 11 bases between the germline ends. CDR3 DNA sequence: TGTGCCAGCAGTGCGGGACTGGGAAACACCGGGGAGCTGTTTTTT. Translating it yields CASSAGLGNTGELFF.

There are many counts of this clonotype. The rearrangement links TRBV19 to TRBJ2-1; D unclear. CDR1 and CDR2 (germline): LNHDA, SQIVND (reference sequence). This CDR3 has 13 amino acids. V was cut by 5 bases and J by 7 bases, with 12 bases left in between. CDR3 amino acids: CASSPRFRNEQFF. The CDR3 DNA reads TGTGCCAGTAGTCCCCGGTTTCGGAATGAGCAGTTCTTC. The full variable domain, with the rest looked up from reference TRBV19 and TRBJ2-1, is DGGITQSPKYLFRKEGQNVTLSCEQNLNHDAMYWYRQDPGQGLRLIYYSQIVNDFQKGDIAEGYSVSREKKESFPLTVTSAQKNPTAFYLCASSPRFRNEQFFGPGTRLTVL.

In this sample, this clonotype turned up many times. This CDR3 reads CATHPSGTENSPLHF. The DNA for the CDR3 is TGTGCCACCCACCCTAGCGGGACAGAAAATTCACCCCTCCACTTT. The rearrangement joins TRBV28 to TRBJ1-6, with 7 bases identical to TRBD1. The germline V gene encodes CDR1 MDHEN and CDR2 SYDVKM. The V gene end was trimmed by 10 bases and the J gene end by 7 bases; junction bases not matched to a gene: 13. This CDR3 is 15 amino acids long.

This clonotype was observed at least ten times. The CDR3: CASSFGNGRTDTQYF. Written as DNA, the CDR3 is TGTGCCAGCAGCTTCGGTAACGGCCGCACAGATACGCAGTATTTT. V and J are TRBV7-2 and TRBJ2-3; no reliable D call. The CDR3 consists of 15 residues. From germline, CDR1 is SGHTA and CDR2 FQGNSA. V lost 3 bases to trimming and J lost 1 base, with 11 bases between them.

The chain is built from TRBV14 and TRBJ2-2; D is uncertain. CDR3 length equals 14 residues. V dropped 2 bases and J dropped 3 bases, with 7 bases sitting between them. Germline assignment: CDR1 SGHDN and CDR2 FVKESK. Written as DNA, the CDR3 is TGTGCCAGCAGCCAAACCGGCTACACCGGGGAGCTGTTTTTT. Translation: CASSQTGYTGELFF. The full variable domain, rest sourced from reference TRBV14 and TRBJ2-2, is EAGVTQFPSHSVIEKGQTVTLRCDPISGHDNLYWYRRVMGKEIKFLLHFVKESKQDESGMPNNRFLAERTGGTYSTLKVQPAELEDSGVYFCASSQTGYTGELFFGEGSRLTVL.

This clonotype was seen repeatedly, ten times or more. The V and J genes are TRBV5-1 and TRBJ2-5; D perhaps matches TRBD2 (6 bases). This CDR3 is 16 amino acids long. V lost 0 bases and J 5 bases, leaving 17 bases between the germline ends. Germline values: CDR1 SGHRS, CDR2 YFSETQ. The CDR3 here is CASSLGLKGGSETQYF. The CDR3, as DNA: TGCGCCAGCAGCTTGGGGTTGAAGGGAGGCTCGGAGACCCAGTACTTC.

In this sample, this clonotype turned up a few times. The chain's CDR3 is CASSLLISGNVRLYEQYF. The CDR3 bases are TGTGCCAGCAGCCTATTGATCAGCGGGAACGTAAGGCTCTACGAGCAGTACTTC. This chain connects TRBV4-2 to TRBJ2-7; 7 bases line up with TRBD2. There are 18 residues in the CDR3. V lost 4 bases, J lost 3 bases, and 18 bases stayed unmatched. CDR1 and CDR2 (germline): LGHNA, YNFKEQ.

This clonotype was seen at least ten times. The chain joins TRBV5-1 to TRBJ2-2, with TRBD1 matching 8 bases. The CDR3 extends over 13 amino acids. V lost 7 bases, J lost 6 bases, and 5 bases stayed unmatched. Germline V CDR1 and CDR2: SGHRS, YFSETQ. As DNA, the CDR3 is TGCGCCAGCCAGACACAGGGGGCCGGGGAGCTGTTTTTT. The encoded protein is CASQTQGAGELFF.

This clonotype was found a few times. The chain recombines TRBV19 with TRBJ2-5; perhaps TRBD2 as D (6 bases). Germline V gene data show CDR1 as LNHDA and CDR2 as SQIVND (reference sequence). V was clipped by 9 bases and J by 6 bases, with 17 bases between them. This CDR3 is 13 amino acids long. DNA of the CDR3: TGTGCCAGCCAGGACTACCTGGGAAAGACCCAGTACTTC. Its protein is CASQDYLGKTQYF. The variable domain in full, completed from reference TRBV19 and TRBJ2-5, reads DGGITQSPKYLFRKEGQNVTLSCEQNLNHDAMYWYRQDPGQGLRLIYYSQIVNDFQKGDIAEGYSVSREKKESFPLTVTSAQKNPTAFYLCASQDYLGKTQYFGPGTRLLVL.

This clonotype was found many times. The CDR3 spells CASSSRGYNEQFF. The CDR3 DNA reads TGTGCCAGCAGTTCTAGGGGGTACAATGAGCAGTTCTTC. The chain recombines TRBV12-3 or TRBV12-4 with TRBJ2-1; D may be TRBD1 (6 bases). This CDR3 contains 13 residues. Trimming took 4 bases from V and 4 from J, leaving 8 bases between them.

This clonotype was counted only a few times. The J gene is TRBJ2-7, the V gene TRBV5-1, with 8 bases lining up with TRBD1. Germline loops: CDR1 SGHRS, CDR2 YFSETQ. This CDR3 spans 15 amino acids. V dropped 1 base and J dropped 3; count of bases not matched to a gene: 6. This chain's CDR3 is CASSLRTGSLYEQYF. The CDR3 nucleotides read TGCGCCAGCAGCTTGAGGACAGGGAGCCTCTACGAGCAGTACTTC.

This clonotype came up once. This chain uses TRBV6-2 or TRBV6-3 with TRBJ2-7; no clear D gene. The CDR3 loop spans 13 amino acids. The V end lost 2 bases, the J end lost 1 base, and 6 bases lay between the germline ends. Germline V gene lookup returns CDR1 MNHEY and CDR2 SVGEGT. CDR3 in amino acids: CASSYEVSYEQYF. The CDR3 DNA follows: TGTGCCAGCAGTTACGAGGTATCCTACGAGCAGTACTTC.

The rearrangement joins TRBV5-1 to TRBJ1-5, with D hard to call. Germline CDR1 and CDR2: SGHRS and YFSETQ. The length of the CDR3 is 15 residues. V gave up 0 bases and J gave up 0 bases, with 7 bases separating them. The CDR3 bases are TGCGCCAGCAGCTTGGACGGGAATAGCAATCAGCCCCAGCATTTT. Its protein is CASSLDGNSNQPQHF. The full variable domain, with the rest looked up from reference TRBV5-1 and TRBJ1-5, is KAGVTQTPRYLIKTRGQQVTLSCSPISGHRSVSWYQQTPGQGLQFLFEYFSETQRNKGNFPGRFSGRQFSNSRSEMNVSTLELGDSALYLCASSLDGNSNQPQHFGDGTRLSIL.

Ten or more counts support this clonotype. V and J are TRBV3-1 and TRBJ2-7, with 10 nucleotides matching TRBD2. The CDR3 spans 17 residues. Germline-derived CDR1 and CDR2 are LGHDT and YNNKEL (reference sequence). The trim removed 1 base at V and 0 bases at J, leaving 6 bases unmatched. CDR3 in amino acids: CASSQVRGTSVSYEQYF. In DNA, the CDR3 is TGTGCCAGCAGCCAAGTACGCGGGACTAGCGTCTCCTACGAGCAGTACTTC.